A single sample gave rise to the 22 T cell receptor beta chains below, sequenced in a study of cytomegalovirus exposure and HLA in healthy donors. It was with 60 Vbeta and 13 Jbeta primers that the PCR ran. Profiled with immunoSEQ multiplex PCR; TCRdb holds only in-frame clones, not every one. This sample has approximately 210,000 clones; 75% to 85% occur once, and the top ten carry approximately 1.5%. The sample comprised PBMCs. These receptors were obtained from a girl aged 10 to 17 in good health and CMV-seropositive.

The chain joins TRBV7-6 to TRBJ1-2; 7 nucleotides align to TRBD1. Looked up from germline, CDR1 is SGHVS and CDR2 is FNYEAQ. There are 15 residues in the CDR3. V lost 5 bases to trimming and J lost 4 bases; unmatched junction nucleotides: 10. CDR3 DNA sequence: TGTGCCAGCAGCCCTGACAGGGCGCCCCTCTATGGCTACACCTTC. Amino acid sequence: CASSPDRAPLYGYTF.

The genes are TRBV19 and TRBJ2-7, with D possibly being TRBD2 (5 bases). This CDR3 is 12 amino acids long. V was shortened by 3 bases and J by 6 bases, with 9 bases between the two germline ends. Per the germline V gene, CDR1 is LNHDA and CDR2 is SQIVND (reference sequence). As DNA, the CDR3 is TGTGCCAGTAGTATTAGGGCGGGCGAGCAGTACTTC. Its protein is CASSIRAGEQYF.

The chain carries TRBV19 and TRBJ2-1; 7 bases are shared with TRBD2. Germline V gene data show CDR1 as LNHDA and CDR2 as SQIVND (reference sequence). The CDR3 is 13 residues long. Unmatched junction bases numbered 11, after V lost 11 bases and J lost 7 bases. The CDR3 DNA sequence: TGTGCCTCGGGACTCACGGGACTAAATGAGCAGTTCTTC. Translation: CASGLTGLNEQFF.

The CDR3 DNA reads as TGTGCCAGCAGCTTAGAGCTGCGGGGGGTTGAGCAGTTCTTC. Translating gives CASSLELRGVEQFF. This chain connects TRBV7-8 to TRBJ2-1, with 8 bases identical to TRBD2. The ends lost 1 base at V and 9 bases at J; junction bases unmatched: 5. The CDR3 runs 14 residues. Germline CDR1 SGHVS, CDR2 FQNEAQ.

The chain is built from TRBV11-3 and TRBJ2-5; TRBD2 agrees at 10 bases. V gave up 2 bases and J gave up 4 bases; unmatched junction bases: 7. This CDR3 is built from 16 residues. Germline V CDR1 and CDR2: SGHNT, YENEEA. CDR3 DNA: TGTGCCAGCAGCTTAAAGCGGGGGGGCGTCGCAGAGACCCAGTACTTC. Translated: CASSLKRGGVAETQYF.

The rearrangement uses TRBV11-3 and TRBJ2-3; TRBD1 matches 7 bases. V was clipped by 5 bases and J by 4 bases; unmatched bases: 6. CDR3 length: 14 amino acids. CDR1 is SGHNT and CDR2 is YENEEA in the germline V gene. For the CDR3, the DNA is TGTGCCAGCAGCCCCCGAGGGGGCCCAGATACGCAGTATTTT. It translates to CASSPRGGPDTQYF.

In its sample, this clone was seen once. No conserved phenylalanine or tryptophan ends this CDR3, so it is likely a read error. This chain uses TRBV6-5 with TRBJ1-4, with TRBD1 as a possible D gene (5 bases). The CDR3 length is 16 residues. Germline V gene data show CDR1 as MNHEY and CDR2 as SVGAGI. V dropped 2 bases and J dropped 2 bases, with 12 bases sitting between them. CDR3 residues: CASSYLPGGTNEKLFL. The CDR3 DNA reads TGTGCCAGCAGTTACCTCCCCGGGGGGACTAATGAAAAACTGTTTCTT.

The rearrangement joins TRBV11-3 to TRBJ1-1, with D maybe TRBD1 (6 bases). Germline CDR1 is SGHNT and CDR2 is YENEEA. The V and J ends lost 4 bases and 0 bases respectively, with 9 bases between them. The CDR3 sequence is 14 residues long. The chain's CDR3 is CASSSRDMNTEAFF. CDR3 nucleotide sequence: TGTGCCAGCAGCTCCCGGGACATGAACACTGAAGCTTTCTTT.

This clone occurred once. This chain links TRBV7-9 with TRBJ1-1; D unresolved. CDR1 and CDR2 from the germline V gene are SEHNR and FQNEAQ (reference sequence). Between the trimmed V and J ends, which lost 7 bases and 0 bases, there was a span of 12 bases. The CDR3 runs 14 residues. The CDR3 sequence is CASTLGSLNTEAFF. Here the CDR3 DNA reads TGTGCCAGCACCCTGGGCAGTCTGAACACTGAAGCTTTCTTT.

The rearrangement links TRBV19 to TRBJ2-6; 13 nucleotides agree with TRBD2. This CDR3 region has 17 residues. Germline-derived CDR1 and CDR2 are LNHDA and SQIVND (reference sequence). The V and J ends lost 4 bases and 4 bases, in that order; junction bases with no gene match: 4. The CDR3 coding sequence is TGTGCCAGTAGTACCGGACTAGCGGGGGTAGGGGCCAACGTCCTGACTTTC. Translating gives CASSTGLAGVGANVLTF.

V usage is TRBV5-1 and J usage is TRBJ2-5; 9 bases line up with TRBD2. The CDR3 contains 14 residues. Germline CDR1 SGHRS, CDR2 YFSETQ. With V trimmed by 3 bases and J by 5 bases, 5 bases remained unmatched. The CDR3 DNA follows: TGCGCCAGCAGCTCAAGCGGGGGGTACGAGACCCAGTACTTC. It specifies CASSSSGGYETQYF.

The V call is TRBV5-1, the J call TRBJ1-1; D not certain. V was cut by 4 bases and J by 3 bases, with 4 bases left in between. The CDR3 spans 11 residues. Germline CDR1 SGHRS, CDR2 YFSETQ. The DNA for the CDR3 is TGCGCCAGCAGCCGAGACACTGAAGCTTTCTTT. Residues: CASSRDTEAFF.

V gene TRBV4-3 combines with J gene TRBJ1-3, with D possibly being TRBD1 (6 bases). Trimming removed 0 bases at V and 3 bases at J, with 12 bases between. The germline V gene encodes CDR1 LGHNA and CDR2 YSLEER. The length of the CDR3 is 16 residues. The CDR3 DNA sequence: TGCGCCAGCAGCCAAGATATGGGGGCGATTGGAAACACCATATATTTT. Translating gives CASSQDMGAIGNTIYF.

In this sample, this clone turned up a few times. CDR3 in amino acids: CASSQESIISGNTIYF. In nucleotides, the CDR3 is TGTGCCAGCAGCCAAGAAAGCATTATCTCTGGAAACACCATATATTTT. The chain links TRBV4-2 to TRBJ1-3; D is undetermined. Germline V gene lookup returns CDR1 LGHNA and CDR2 YNFKEQ. V was shortened by 0 bases and J by 0 bases, with 9 bases between the two germline ends. The CDR3 contains 16 residues.

The genes are TRBV4-2 and TRBJ2-2; 8 nucleotides line up with TRBD2. CDR1 and CDR2 (germline): LGHNA, YNFKEQ. CDR3 length: 15 amino acids. V was pared by 0 bases and J by 6 bases, with 3 bases of the junction left unmatched. The CDR3 protein is CASSQDDGGAGELFF. The CDR3 DNA follows: TGTGCCAGCAGCCAAGATGACGGGGGGGCCGGGGAGCTGTTTTTT.

The rearrangement joins TRBV5-1 to TRBJ2-1, with TRBD2 matching 9 bases. This CDR3 region has 19 residues. V was clipped by 4 bases and J by 5 bases; unmatched bases: 19. Germline assignment: CDR1 SGHRS and CDR2 YFSETQ. The CDR3, as DNA: TGCGCCAGCAGCCGGCTTAGCGGGGGCCCAGAAATACTGAACAATGAGCAGTTCTTC. It encodes CASSRLSGGPEILNNEQFF.

The chain links TRBV19 to TRBJ1-2; D is unresolved. V shed 2 bases and J shed 4 bases, with 8 bases lying between them. This CDR3 contains 13 residues. Per germline, CDR1 LNHDA and CDR2 SQIVND (reference sequence). The CDR3 reads CASSINSIYGYTF. The DNA for the CDR3 is TGTGCCAGTAGTATAAACAGCATCTATGGCTACACCTTC.

The rearrangement joins TRBV7-2 to TRBJ2-6, with TRBD2 as a possible D gene (6 bases). The CDR3 has 17 residues. Trimming cost V 4 bases and J 4 bases, with 17 bases left between them. Germline V lookup: CDR1 SGHTA, CDR2 FQGNSA. The chain's CDR3 is CASSYPGGGPGANVLTF. The CDR3 region has the DNA TGTGCCAGCAGCTACCCTGGCGGAGGGCCAGGGGCCAACGTCCTGACTTTC.

In this sample, this clone turned up a few times. The chain employs TRBV27 and TRBJ1-6; 7 bases match TRBD1. Germline CDR1 is MNHEY and CDR2 is SMNVEV (reference sequence). This CDR3 spans 16 amino acids. V was pared by 6 bases and J by 0 bases, with 5 bases of the junction left unmatched. Here the CDR3 reads CASSRTGDSYNSPLHF. The CDR3 DNA follows: TGTGCCAGCAGCCGTACAGGGGACTCCTATAATTCACCCCTCCACTTT.

V usage is TRBV11-3 and J usage is TRBJ1-1; 9 bases map to TRBD1. This CDR3 comprises 16 residues. After removal of 6 bases from V and 4 bases from J, the junction contained 12 bases not matched to a gene. Per the germline V gene, CDR1 is SGHNT and CDR2 is YENEEA. CDR3 nucleotides: TGTGCCAGCAGAACCTTACAGGGGGCTCGGGGCACTGAAGCTTTCTTT. Protein sequence: CASRTLQGARGTEAFF.

The V gene is TRBV6-5, the J gene TRBJ1-3, with D uncertain. The CDR3 totals 13 residues. Germline V lookup: CDR1 MNHEY, CDR2 SVGAGI. Trimming removed 5 bases from V and 0 bases from J, with 5 bases in between. CDR3 nucleotides: TGTGCCAGCAGTCGTTTCTCTGGAAACACCATATATTTT. As protein: CASSRFSGNTIYF.

V and J are TRBV4-3 and TRBJ1-2; D not resolved. Trimming shortened V by 0 bases and J by 0 bases, and 11 bases separated the two germline ends. Per germline, CDR1 LGHNA and CDR2 YSLEER. This CDR3 is built from 16 residues. The CDR3 sequence: CASSQDVEPSNYGYTF. The DNA for the CDR3 is TGCGCCAGCAGCCAAGATGTCGAGCCTTCTAACTATGGCTACACCTTC.